This section outlines one TCR beta chain sequence together with its context. This sample includes further DNA sequences coding for the same CDR3. This entry belongs to a study of blood T cell repertoires in COVID-19. Study background: Sites across the United States, Italy and Spain contributed samples from acute and convalescent COVID-19. T cells, B-cell-depleted T cells, or PBMCs provided the cDNA or gDNA that served as material.

Under the authors' procedure: Amplification with reference gene primers provided the estimates of nucleated cell counts. TCRdb's table, derived via immunoSEQ multiplex PCR, lists solely in-frame clones and lacks some. That table gives V, J and clone size, and the DNA gave D and trimming. Of roughly 400,000 clones detected, less than 95% appear once; the ten largest clones hold about 0.6%. The sequence came from a man aged 18 to 30 who had recovered from COVID-19. Source material: PBMCs or T cells enriched from blood (not recorded which).

CDR3 bases: TGTGCCAGCTCACCCGAAGGAGGGTATGGCTACACCTTC. Its translation: CASSPEGGYGYTF. This chain uses TRBV18 with TRBJ1-2; D is unresolved. The ends were cut back, 3 bases at V and 5 bases at J, with 10 bases in the middle. Germline values: CDR1 KGHSH, CDR2 LQKENI. This CDR3 spans 13 amino acids.